This TCR beta chain was profiled in a study of T-cell memory formation after mild COVID-19. Study as a whole: TCR clusters were largely donor specific.

Overall study results and limits: Pre-infection memory carried some responding clones, suggesting that cross-reactive memory joined. CD8+ contracting clones occupied EMRA, while CD4+ ones occupied mainly CM and EM.

As to this clonotype: Its antigen is not identified.

5'RACE primed at constant segments yielded TCR alpha and TCR beta cDNA libraries bearing sample barcodes and UMIs. MiXCR, applied by TCRdb to the 5' RACE reads, yields one record per CDR3 protein. In the table there are about 110,000 distinct CDR3 sequences, around 12% of which are singletons. The CDR3 covers 13 residues. The germline V gene has CDR1 MNHEY and CDR2 SVGEGT. V was pared by 8 bases and J by 5 bases, with 13 bases between. The sample comprised PBMCs or a T cell subset sorted from them (not recorded which). V is TRBV6-2 or TRBV6-3 and J is TRBJ1-5; tentatively, D is TRBD1 (6 bases). This receptor was identified in an adult woman who had mild COVID-19 (a few samples of this study predate the infection). Cell type and time point are not known. CDR3 protein: CASEGGSDQPQHF. The CDR3 DNA reads TGTGCCAGCGAAGGGGGTTCGGATCAGCCCCAGCATTTT.